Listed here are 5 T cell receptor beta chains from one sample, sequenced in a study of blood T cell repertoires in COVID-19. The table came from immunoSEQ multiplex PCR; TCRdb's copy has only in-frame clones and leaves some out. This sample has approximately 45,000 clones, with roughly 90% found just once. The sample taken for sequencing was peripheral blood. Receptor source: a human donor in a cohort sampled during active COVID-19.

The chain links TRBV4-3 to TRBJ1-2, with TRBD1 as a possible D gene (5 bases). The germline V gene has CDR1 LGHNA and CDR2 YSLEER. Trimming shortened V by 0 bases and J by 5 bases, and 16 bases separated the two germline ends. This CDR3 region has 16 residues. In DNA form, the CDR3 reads TGCGCCAGCAGCCAAGATGCAAGGGGCGCTGGGTATGGCTACACCTTC. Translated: CASSQDARGAGYGYTF.

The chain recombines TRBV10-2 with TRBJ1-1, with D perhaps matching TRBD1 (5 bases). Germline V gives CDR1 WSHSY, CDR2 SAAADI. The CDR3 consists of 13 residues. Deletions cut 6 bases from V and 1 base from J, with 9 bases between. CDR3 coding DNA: TGCGCCAGCAGGGTGGGGCGGAACACTGAAGCTTTCTTT. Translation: CASRVGRNTEAFF.

The CDR3 sequence: CASSFPGQPQHF. The CDR3 nucleotides read TGTGCCAGCAGTTTCCCCGGGCAGCCCCAGCATTTT. The V call is TRBV27, the J call TRBJ1-5; D not resolved. Germline lookup yields CDR1 MNHEY and CDR2 SMNVEV (reference sequence). CDR3 length: 12 amino acids. Trimming cost V 3 bases and J 7 bases, with 7 bases left between them.

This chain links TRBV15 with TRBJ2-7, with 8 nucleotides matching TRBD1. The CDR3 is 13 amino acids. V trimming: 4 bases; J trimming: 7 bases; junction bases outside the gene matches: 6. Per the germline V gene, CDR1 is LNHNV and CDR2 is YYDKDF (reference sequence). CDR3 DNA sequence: TGTGCCACCAGCATGAGGACAGGGTCTGAGCAGTACTTC. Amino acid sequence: CATSMRTGSEQYF. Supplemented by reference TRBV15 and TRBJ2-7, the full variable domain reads DAMVIQNPRYQVTQFGKPVTLSCSQTLNHNVMYWYQQKSSQAPKLLFHYYDKDFNNEADTPDNFQSRRPNTSFCFLDIRSPGLGDTAMYLCATSMRTGSEQYFGPGTRLTVT.

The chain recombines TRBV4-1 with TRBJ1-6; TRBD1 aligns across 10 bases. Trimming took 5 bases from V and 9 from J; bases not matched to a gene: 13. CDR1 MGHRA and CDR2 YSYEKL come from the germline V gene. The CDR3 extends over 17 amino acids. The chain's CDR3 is CASSSSLGTGVGSPLHF. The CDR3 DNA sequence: TGCGCCAGCAGCTCCTCCCTCGGGACAGGGGTAGGTTCACCCCTCCACTTT.